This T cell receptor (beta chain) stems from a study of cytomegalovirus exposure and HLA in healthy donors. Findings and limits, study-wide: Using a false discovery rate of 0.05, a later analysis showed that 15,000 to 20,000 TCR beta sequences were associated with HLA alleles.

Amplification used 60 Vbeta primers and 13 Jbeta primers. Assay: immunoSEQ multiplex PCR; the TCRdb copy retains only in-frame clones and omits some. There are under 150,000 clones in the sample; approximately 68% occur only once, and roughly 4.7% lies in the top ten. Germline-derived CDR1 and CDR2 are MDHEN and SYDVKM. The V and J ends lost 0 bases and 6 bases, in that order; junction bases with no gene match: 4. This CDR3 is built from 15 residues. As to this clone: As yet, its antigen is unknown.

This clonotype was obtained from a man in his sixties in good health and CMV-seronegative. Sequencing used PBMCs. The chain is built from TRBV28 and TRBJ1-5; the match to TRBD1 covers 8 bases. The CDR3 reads CASSLWQGAGQPQHF. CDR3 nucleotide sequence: TGTGCCAGCAGTTTATGGCAGGGGGCAGGTCAGCCCCAGCATTTT.